Each of the 9 T cell receptor beta chains below was sequenced from the same sample in a study of technical replicates of blood from a few donors. TCRdb's table, derived via immunoSEQ multiplex PCR, lists solely in-frame clones and lacks some. This sample has about 56,000 clones, with about 96% found just once. Sequenced sample: PBMCs. The receptors stem from a human donor in good health. Some clones in this sample may be carry-over from other donors' samples.

CDR3 in DNA: TGTGCCAGTACCGATGGAGGGGGCGCAGAGACCCAGTACTTC. This encodes CASTDGGGAETQYF. The V gene is TRBV19, the J gene TRBJ2-5, with a tentative D call TRBD1 (7 bases). The CDR3 loop spans 14 amino acids. In germline, CDR1 is LNHDA, CDR2 SQIVND (reference sequence). The V and J ends lost 7 bases and 4 bases respectively, with 16 bases between them.

V usage is TRBV6-1 and J usage is TRBJ2-5; 8 bases are shared with TRBD1. The CDR3 is made up of 15 amino acids. The germline gives CDR1 MNHNS, CDR2 SASEGT. The V segment lost 3 bases and the J segment 5 bases; nucleotides outside the gene matches: 8. The CDR3 sequence: CASSDGTGPWETQYF. The CDR3 nucleotides are TGTGCCAGCAGTGATGGGACAGGACCTTGGGAGACCCAGTACTTC.

The chain employs TRBV19 and TRBJ1-1; the match to TRBD1 covers 7 bases. Germline CDR1 LNHDA, CDR2 SQIVND (reference sequence). The CDR3 consists of 13 residues. With 6 bases clipped from V and 8 bases from J, the junction kept 9 bases outside the gene matches. The CDR3: CASSDRATGEAFF. The DNA for the CDR3 is TGTGCCAGTAGCGACAGGGCGACAGGGGAAGCTTTCTTT.

The DNA for the CDR3 is TGTGCCAGCAGTAATTACAGGGCCAATGAGCAGTTCTTC. Amino acids: CASSNYRANEQFF. The chain uses TRBV2 and TRBJ2-1, with D maybe TRBD1 (6 bases). The CDR3 contains 13 residues. Trimming cost V 5 bases and J 6 bases, with 11 bases left between them. Per the germline V gene, CDR1 is SNHLY and CDR2 is FYNNEI.

The chain recombines TRBV19 with TRBJ2-1; 7 nucleotides agree with TRBD2. The J segment lost 10 bases and the V segment lost 7 bases, leaving 13 bases of the junction unmatched. Germline V CDR1 and CDR2: LNHDA, SQIVND (reference sequence). The CDR3 consists of 14 residues. Here the CDR3 DNA reads TGTGCCAGTAAAGTCCAGCGGGACCTCTCGGAGCAGTTCTTC. Encoded protein: CASKVQRDLSEQFF.

CDR3 sequence: CASSLEGGSNEQYF. The CDR3 DNA reads as TGTGCCAGCAGCTTAGAGGGCGGGAGTAACGAGCAGTACTTC. J is TRBJ2-7 and V is TRBV13, with 7 bases lining up with TRBD2. The CDR3 sequence is 14 residues long. V gave up 1 base and J gave up 5 bases; unmatched junction bases: 5. The germline V gene encodes CDR1 PRHDT and CDR2 FYEKMQ (reference sequence).

The chain employs TRBV7-8 and TRBJ2-3; 9 bases align to TRBD1. Germline CDR1 reads SGHVS; CDR2 reads FQNEAQ. The CDR3 is 16 residues long. V lost 4 bases, J lost 2 bases, and 7 bases stayed unmatched. Here the CDR3 reads CASSSDRDRATDTQYF. The CDR3 DNA follows: TGTGCCAGCAGCTCCGACCGGGACAGGGCCACAGATACGCAGTATTTT.

This chain uses TRBV5-1 with TRBJ2-3, with D uncertain. V was shortened by 3 bases and J by 0 bases, with 5 bases between the two germline ends. Germline assignment: CDR1 SGHRS and CDR2 YFSETQ. The CDR3 totals 13 residues. Here the CDR3 DNA reads TGCGCCAGCAGCTCTTATAGCACAGATACGCAGTATTTT. Its translation is CASSSYSTDTQYF.

The genes are TRBV18 and TRBJ1-1; D remains ambiguous. Trimming pared 3 bases from V and 6 bases from J, leaving 5 bases between. The CDR3 runs 11 residues. The germline V gene encodes CDR1 KGHSH and CDR2 LQKENI. This chain's CDR3 is CASSPTAEAFF. For the CDR3, the DNA is TGTGCCAGCTCACCTACTGCTGAAGCTTTCTTT. Full variable domain (missing parts from reference TRBV18 and TRBJ1-1): NAGVMQNPRHLVRRRGQEARLRCSPMKGHSHVYWYRQLPEEGLKFMVYLQKENIIDESGMPKERFSAEFPKEGPSILRIQQVVRGDSAAYFCASSPTAEAFFGQGTRLTVV.